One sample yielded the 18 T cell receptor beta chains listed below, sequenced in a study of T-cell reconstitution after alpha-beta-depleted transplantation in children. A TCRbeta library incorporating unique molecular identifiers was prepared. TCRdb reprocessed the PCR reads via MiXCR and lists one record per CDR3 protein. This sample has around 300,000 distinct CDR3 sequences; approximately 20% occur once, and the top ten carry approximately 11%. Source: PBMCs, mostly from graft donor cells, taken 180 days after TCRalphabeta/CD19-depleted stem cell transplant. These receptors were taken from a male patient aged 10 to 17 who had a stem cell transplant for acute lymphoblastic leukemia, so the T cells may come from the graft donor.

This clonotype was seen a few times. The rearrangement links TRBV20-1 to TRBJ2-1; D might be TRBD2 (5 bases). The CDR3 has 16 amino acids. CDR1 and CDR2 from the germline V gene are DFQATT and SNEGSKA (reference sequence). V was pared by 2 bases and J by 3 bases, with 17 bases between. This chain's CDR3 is CSARPQTRAVYNEQFF. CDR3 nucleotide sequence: TGCAGTGCTAGACCCCAAACTAGGGCTGTCTACAATGAGCAGTTCTTC.

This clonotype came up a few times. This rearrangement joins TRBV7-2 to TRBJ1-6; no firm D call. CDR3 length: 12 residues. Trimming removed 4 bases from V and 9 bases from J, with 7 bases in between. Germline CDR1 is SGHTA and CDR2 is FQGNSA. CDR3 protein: CASSSQPSPLHF. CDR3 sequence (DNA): TGTGCCAGCAGCTCACAGCCTTCACCCCTCCACTTT.

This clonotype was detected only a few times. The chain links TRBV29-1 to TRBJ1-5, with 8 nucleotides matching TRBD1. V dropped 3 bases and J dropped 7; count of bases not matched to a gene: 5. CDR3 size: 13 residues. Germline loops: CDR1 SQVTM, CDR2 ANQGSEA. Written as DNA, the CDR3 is TGCAGCGTTGAGCAGGGGGCAGGCCAGCCCCAGCATTTT. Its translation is CSVEQGAGQPQHF.

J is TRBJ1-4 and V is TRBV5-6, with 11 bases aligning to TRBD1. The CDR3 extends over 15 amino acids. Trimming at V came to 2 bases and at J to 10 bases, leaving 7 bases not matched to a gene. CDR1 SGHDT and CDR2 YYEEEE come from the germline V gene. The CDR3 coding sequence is TGTGCCAGCAGCTTCCTCGGGACAGGGGGGCGAAAACTGTTTTTT. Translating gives CASSFLGTGGRKLFF.

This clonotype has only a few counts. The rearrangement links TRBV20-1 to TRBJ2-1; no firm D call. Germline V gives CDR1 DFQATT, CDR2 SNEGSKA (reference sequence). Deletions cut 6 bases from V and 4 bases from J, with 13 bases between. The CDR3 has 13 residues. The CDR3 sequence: CSAHFPTYNEQFF. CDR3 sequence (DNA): TGCAGTGCCCATTTTCCTACTTACAATGAGCAGTTCTTC.

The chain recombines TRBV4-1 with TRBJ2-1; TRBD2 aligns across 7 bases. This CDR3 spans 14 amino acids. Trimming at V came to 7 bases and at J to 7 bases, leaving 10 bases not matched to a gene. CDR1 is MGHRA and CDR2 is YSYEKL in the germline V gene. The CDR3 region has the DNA TGCGCCAGCAACCTTGGGACTACCAATAATGAGCAGTTCTTC. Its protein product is CASNLGTTNNEQFF.

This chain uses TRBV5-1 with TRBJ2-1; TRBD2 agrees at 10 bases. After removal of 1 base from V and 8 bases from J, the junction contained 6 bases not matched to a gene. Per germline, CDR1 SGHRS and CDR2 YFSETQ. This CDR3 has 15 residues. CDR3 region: CASSLWSGRADEQFF. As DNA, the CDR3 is TGCGCCAGCAGCTTGTGGAGCGGGAGGGCCGATGAGCAGTTCTTC.

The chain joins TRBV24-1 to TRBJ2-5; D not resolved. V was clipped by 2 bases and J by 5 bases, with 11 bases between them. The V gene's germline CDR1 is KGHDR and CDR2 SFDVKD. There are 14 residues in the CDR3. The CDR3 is CATSDWSPRETQYF. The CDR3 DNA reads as TGTGCCACCAGTGATTGGAGCCCCCGGGAGACCCAGTACTTC.

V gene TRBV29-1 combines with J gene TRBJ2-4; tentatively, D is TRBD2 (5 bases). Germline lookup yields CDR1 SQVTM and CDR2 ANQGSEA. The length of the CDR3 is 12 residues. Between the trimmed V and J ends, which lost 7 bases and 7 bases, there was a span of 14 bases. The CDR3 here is CSGTEEWNIQYF. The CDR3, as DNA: TGCAGCGGTACGGAGGAGTGGAACATTCAGTACTTC.

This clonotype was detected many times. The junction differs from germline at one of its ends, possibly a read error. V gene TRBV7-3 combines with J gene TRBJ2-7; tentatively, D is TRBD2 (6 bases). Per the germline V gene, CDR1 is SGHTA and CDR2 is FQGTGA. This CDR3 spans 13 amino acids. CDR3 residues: CASSLGLSYEQYF. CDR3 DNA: TGCGCCAGCAGCCTGGGACTCTCCTACGAGCAGTACTTC.

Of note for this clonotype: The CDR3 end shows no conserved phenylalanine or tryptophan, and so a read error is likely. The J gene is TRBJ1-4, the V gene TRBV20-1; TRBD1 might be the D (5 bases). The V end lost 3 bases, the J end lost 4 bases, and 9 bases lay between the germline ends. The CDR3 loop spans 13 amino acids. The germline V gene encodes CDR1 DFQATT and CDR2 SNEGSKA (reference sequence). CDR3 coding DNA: TGCAGTGCTAGTTGGGGGGATAATGAAAAACTGTTTTCT. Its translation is CSASWGDNEKLFS.

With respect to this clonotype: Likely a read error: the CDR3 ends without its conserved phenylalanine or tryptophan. The CDR3 region is CASSYQPGHLNTEAFY. The CDR3 nucleotides read TGTGCCAGCAGCTACCAACCGGGACATTTGAACACTGAAGCTTTCTAT. The chain recombines TRBV7-2 with TRBJ1-1; tentatively, D is TRBD1 (6 bases). The V and J ends lost 4 bases and 0 bases respectively, with 15 bases between them. The V gene's germline CDR1 is SGHTA and CDR2 FQGNSA. The CDR3 contains 16 residues.

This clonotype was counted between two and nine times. CDR3 sequence reads: CATSRGLAGPNTGELFF. The CDR3 bases are TGTGCCACCAGCAGAGGTCTAGCGGGACCGAACACCGGGGAGCTGTTTTTT. V is TRBV15 and J is TRBJ2-2, with TRBD2 identical over 9 bases. The CDR3 length is 17 residues. Unmatched junction bases numbered 3, after V lost 1 base and J lost 0 bases. From germline, CDR1 is LNHNV and CDR2 YYDKDF (reference sequence). The full variable domain, in which reference TRBV15 and TRBJ2-2 provide the parts outside the CDR3, is DAMVIQNPRYQVTQFGKPVTLSCSQTLNHNVMYWYQQKSSQAPKLLFHYYDKDFNNEADTPDNFQSRRPNTSFCFLDIRSPGLGDTAMYLCATSRGLAGPNTGELFFGEGSRLTVL.

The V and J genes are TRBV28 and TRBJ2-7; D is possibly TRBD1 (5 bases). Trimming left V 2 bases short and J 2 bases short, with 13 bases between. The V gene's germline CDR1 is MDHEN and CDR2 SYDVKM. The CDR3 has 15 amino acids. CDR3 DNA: TGTGCCAGCAGTTTAACAGGTTCTCCAACCTACGAGCAGTACTTC. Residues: CASSLTGSPTYEQYF. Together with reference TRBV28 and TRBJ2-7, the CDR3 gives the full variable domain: DVKVTQSSRYLVKRTGEKVFLECVQDMDHENMFWYRQDPGLGLRLIYFSYDVKMKEKGDIPEGYSVSREKKERFSLILESASTNQTSMYLCASSLTGSPTYEQYFGPGTRLTVT.

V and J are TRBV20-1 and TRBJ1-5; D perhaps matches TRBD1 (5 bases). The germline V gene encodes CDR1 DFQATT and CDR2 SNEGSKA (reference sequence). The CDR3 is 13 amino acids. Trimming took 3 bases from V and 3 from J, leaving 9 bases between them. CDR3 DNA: TGCAGTGCTAGGGGGGACGACAATCAGCCCCAGCATTTT. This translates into CSARGDDNQPQHF.

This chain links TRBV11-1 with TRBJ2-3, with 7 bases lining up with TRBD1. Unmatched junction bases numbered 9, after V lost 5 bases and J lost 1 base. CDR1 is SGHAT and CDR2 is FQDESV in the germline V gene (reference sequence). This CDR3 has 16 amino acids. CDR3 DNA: TGTGCCAGCAGCCCGCGGACAGGATATGGCACAGATACGCAGTATTTT. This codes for CASSPRTGYGTDTQYF.

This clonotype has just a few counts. The CDR3 spells CASSHTQQTGELFF. In nucleotides, the CDR3 is TGCGCCAGCAGCCACACGCAGCAGACCGGGGAGCTGTTTTTT. The V call is TRBV4-1, the J call TRBJ2-2; D not certain. The CDR3 runs to 14 residues. Trimming removed 3 bases from V and 5 bases from J, with 10 bases in between. Looked up from germline, CDR1 is MGHRA and CDR2 is YSYEKL.

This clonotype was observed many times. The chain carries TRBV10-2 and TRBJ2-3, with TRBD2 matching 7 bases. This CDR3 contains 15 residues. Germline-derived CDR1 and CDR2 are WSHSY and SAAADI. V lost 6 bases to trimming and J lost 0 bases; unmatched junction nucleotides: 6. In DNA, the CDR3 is TGCGCCAGCAGACACCCTAGCGGAAGCACAGATACGCAGTATTTT. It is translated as CASRHPSGSTDTQYF.